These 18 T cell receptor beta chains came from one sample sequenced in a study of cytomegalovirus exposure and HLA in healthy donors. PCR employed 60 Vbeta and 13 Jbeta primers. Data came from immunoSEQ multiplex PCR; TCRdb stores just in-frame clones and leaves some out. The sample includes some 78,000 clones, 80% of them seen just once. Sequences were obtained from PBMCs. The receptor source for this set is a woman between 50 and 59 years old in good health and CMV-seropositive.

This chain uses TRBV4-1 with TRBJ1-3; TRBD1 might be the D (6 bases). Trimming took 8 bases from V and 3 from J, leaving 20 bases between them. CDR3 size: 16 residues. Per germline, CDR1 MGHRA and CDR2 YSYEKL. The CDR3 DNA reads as TGCGCCAGCGGTGGGGCAGGGACACTAGGTGGAAACACCATATATTTT. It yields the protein CASGGAGTLGGNTIYF.

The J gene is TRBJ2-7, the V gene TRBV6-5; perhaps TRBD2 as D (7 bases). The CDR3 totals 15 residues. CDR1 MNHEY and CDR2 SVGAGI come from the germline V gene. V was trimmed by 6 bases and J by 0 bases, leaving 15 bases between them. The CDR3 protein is CASREGGKPSYEQYF. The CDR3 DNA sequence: TGTGCCAGCAGGGAGGGGGGGAAACCCTCCTACGAGCAGTACTTC.

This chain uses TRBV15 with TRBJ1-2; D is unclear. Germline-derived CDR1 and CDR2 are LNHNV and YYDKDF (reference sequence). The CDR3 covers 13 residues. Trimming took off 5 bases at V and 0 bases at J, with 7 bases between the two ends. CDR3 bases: TGTGCCACCAGCGGCACAGCTAACTATGGCTACACCTTC. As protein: CATSGTANYGYTF.

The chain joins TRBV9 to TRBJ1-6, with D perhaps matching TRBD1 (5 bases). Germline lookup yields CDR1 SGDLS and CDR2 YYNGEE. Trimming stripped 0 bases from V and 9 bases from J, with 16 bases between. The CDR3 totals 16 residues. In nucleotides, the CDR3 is TGTGCCAGCAGCGTAGATGGGGGGGGAGGGGTTTCACCCCTCCACTTT. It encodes CASSVDGGGGVSPLHF.

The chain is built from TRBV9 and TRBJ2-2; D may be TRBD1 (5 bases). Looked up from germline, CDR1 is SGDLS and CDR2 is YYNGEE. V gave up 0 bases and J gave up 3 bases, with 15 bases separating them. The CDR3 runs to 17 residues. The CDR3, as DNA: TGTGCCAGCAGCGTAGGAGTAGGGCAGGGATACACCGGGGAGCTGTTTTTT. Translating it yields CASSVGVGQGYTGELFF.

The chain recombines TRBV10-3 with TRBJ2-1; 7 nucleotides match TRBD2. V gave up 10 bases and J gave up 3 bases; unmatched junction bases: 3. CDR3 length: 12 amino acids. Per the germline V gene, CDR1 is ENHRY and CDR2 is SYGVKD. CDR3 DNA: TGTGCCACCGCGGGGGACTACAATGAGCAGTTCTTC. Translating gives CATAGDYNEQFF.

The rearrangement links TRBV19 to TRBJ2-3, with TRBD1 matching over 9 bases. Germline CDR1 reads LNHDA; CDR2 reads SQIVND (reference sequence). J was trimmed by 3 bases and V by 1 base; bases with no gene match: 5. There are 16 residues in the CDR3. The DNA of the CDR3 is TGTGCCAGTAGTATAGTGCAGGGGACAGGGACAGATACGCAGTATTTT. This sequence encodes CASSIVQGTGTDTQYF. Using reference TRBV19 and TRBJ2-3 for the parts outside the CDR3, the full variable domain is DGGITQSPKYLFRKEGQNVTLSCEQNLNHDAMYWYRQDPGQGLRLIYYSQIVNDFQKGDIAEGYSVSREKKESFPLTVTSAQKNPTAFYLCASSIVQGTGTDTQYFGPGTRLTVL.

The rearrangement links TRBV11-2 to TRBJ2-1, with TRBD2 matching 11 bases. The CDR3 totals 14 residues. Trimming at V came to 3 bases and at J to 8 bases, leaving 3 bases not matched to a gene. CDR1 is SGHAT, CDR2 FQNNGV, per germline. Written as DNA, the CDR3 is TGTGCCAGCAGCTTTAGCGGGAGGGCCGATGAGCAGTTCTTC. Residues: CASSFSGRADEQFF.

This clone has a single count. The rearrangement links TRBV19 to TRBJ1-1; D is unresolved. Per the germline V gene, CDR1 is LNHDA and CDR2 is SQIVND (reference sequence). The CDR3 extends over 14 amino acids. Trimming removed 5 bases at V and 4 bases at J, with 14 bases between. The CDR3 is CASSYEGSGTEAFF. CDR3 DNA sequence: TGTGCCAGTAGTTATGAGGGCAGTGGCACTGAAGCTTTCTTT.

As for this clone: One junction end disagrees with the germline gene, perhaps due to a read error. Written as DNA, the CDR3 is TGTGCCAGCAGGGAGGGCTCTGGCAAAAACGTTCAGTACTTC. It encodes CASREGSGKNVQYF. This chain joins TRBV2 and TRBJ2-4; TRBD2 might be the D (6 bases). In germline, CDR1 is SNHLY, CDR2 FYNNEI. The CDR3 is 14 amino acids.

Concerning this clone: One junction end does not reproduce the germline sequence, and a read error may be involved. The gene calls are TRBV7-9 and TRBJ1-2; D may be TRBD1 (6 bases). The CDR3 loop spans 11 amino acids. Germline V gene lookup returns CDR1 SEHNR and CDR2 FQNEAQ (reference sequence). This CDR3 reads CAKRFIGGGAF. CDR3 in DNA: TGTGCCAAAAGATTTATCGGCGGGGGCGCCTTC.

CDR3 sequence: CASSLPRGTGNTIYF. The CDR3 DNA follows: TGTGCCAGCAGCTTGCCCCGAGGAACTGGAAACACCATATATTTT. This rearrangement joins TRBV5-4 to TRBJ1-3; D remains ambiguous. Germline CDR1 is SGHNT and CDR2 is YYREEE (reference sequence). The CDR3 extends over 15 amino acids. Trimming cost V 1 base and J 2 bases, with 10 bases left between them.

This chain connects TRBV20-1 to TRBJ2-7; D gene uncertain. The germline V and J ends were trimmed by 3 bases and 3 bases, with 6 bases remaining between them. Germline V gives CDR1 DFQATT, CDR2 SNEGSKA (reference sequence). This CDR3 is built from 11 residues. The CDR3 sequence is CSASSNYEQYV. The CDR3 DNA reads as TGCAGTGCTAGCTCTAACTACGAGCAGTACGTC.

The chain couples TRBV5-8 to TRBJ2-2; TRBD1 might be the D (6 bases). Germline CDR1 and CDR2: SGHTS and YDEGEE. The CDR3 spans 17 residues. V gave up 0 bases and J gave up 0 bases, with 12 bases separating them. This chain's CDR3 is CASSLAKTGANTGELFF. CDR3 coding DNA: TGTGCCAGCAGCTTGGCTAAGACAGGAGCGAACACCGGGGAGCTGTTTTTT.

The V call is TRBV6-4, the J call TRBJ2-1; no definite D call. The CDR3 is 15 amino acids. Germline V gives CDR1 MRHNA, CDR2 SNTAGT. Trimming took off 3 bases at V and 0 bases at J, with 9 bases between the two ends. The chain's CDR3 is CASSESRSSYNEQFF. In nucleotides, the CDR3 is TGTGCCAGCAGTGAGTCTAGATCCTCCTACAATGAGCAGTTCTTC.

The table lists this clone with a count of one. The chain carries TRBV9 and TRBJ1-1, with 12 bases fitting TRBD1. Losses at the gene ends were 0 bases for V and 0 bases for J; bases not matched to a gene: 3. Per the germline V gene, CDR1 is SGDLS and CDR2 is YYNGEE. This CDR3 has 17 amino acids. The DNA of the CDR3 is TGTGCCAGCAGCGTAGGGGGGACAGGGGGCGTGAACACTGAAGCTTTCTTT. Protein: CASSVGGTGGVNTEAFF.

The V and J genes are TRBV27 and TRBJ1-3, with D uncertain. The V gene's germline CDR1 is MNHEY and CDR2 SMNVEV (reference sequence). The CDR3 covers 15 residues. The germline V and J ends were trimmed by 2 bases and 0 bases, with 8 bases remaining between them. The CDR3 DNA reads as TGTGCCAGCAGTTTAAGTCAGTACTCTGGAAACACCATATATTTT. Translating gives CASSLSQYSGNTIYF.

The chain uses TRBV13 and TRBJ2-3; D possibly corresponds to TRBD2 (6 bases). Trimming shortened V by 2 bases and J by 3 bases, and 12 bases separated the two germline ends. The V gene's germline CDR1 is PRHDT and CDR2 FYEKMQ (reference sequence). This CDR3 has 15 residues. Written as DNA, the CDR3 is TGTGCCAGCAGCTTATACGGGAGTATAACAGATACGCAGTATTTT. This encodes CASSLYGSITDTQYF.